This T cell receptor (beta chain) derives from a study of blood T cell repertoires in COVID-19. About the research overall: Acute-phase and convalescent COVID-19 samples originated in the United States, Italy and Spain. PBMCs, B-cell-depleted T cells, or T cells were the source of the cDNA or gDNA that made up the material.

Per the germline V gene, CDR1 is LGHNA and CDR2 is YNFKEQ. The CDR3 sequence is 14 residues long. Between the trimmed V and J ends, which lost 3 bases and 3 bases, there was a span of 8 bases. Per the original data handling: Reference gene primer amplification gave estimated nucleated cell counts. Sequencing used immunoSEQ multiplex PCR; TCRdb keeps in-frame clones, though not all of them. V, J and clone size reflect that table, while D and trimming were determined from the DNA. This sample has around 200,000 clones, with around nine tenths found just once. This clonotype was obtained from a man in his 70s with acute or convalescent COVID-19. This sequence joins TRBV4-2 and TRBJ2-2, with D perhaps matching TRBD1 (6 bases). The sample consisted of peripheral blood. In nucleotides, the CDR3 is TGTGCCAGCAGCCAGTACAGGGACACCGGGGAGCTGTTTTTT. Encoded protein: CASSQYRDTGELFF.